This T cell receptor (beta chain) stems from a study of blood T cell repertoires in COVID-19. Whole-study context: Donors in the United States, Italy and Spain gave samples during acute or convalescent COVID-19.

In terms of age and location, participants ranged from about 18 to 95 years and lived in approximately 24 US areas. Participants were placed into cohorts based on the clinical history they reported. Method: immunoSEQ multiplex PCR; TCRdb's copy keeps in-frame clones and lacks some. The data hold 260,000 or so clones, with 70% to 90% observed a single time. Germline CDR1 and CDR2: LNHDA and SQIVND (reference sequence). Between the trimmed V and J ends, which lost 7 bases and 1 base, there was a span of 10 bases. This CDR3 spans 13 amino acids. The chain couples TRBV19 to TRBJ1-1; no clear D. Source material: PBMCs or T cells enriched from blood (not recorded which). The TCR was taken from a woman between 40 and 55 years old with acute COVID-19. The CDR3 nucleotides read TGTGCCAGTACCGAAGCGTGGAACACTGAAGCTTTCTTT. Protein sequence: CASTEAWNTEAFF.